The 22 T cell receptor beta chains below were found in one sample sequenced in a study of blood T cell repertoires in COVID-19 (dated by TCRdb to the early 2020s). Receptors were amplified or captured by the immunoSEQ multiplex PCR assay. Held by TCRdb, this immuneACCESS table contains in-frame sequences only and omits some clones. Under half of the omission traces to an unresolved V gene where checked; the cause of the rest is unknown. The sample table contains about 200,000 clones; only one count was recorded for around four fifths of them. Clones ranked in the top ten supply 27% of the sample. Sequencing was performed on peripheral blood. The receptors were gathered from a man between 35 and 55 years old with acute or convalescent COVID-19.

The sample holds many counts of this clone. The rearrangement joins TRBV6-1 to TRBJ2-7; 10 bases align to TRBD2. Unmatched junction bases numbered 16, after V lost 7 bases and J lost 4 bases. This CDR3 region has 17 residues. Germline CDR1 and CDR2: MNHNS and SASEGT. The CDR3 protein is CASTVAGGIQPRYEQYF. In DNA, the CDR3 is TGTGCCAGCACTGTAGCGGGAGGAATCCAACCTAGGTACGAGCAGTACTTC.

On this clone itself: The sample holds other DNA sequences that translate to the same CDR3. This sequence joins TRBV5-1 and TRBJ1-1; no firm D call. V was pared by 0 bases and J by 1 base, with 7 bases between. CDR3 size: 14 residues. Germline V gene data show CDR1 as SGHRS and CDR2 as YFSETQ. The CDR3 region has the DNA TGCGCCAGCAGCTTGGTAACCGGGAACACTGAAGCTTTCTTT. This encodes CASSLVTGNTEAFF.

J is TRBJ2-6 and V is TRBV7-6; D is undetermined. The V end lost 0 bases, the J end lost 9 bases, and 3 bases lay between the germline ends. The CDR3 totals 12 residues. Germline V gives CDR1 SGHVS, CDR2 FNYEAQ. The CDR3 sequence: CASSLAFNVLTF. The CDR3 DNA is TGTGCCAGCAGCTTAGCCTTCAACGTCCTGACTTTC.

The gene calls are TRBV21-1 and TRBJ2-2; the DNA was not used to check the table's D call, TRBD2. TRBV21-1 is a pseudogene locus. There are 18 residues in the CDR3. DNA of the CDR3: TGTGCCAGCAGCATACCTCGTCATTATAGCGGGAGTGGCGGGGAGCTGTTTTTT. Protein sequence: CASSIPRHYSGSGGELFF.

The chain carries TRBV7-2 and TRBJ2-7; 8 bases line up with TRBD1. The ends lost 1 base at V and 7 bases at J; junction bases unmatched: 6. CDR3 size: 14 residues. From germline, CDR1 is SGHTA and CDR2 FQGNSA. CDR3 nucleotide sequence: TGTGCCAGCAGCTTAGGCCAGGGGGCTGGGGAGCAGTACTTC. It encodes CASSLGQGAGEQYF.

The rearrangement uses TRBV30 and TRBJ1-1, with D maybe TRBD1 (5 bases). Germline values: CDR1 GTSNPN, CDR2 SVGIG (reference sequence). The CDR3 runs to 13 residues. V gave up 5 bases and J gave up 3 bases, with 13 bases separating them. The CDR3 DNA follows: TGTGCCTGGGCCCGGGACTTCGACACTGAAGCTTTCTTT. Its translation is CAWARDFDTEAFF. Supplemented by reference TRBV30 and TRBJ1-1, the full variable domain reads SQTIHQWPATLVQPVGSPLSLECTVEGTSNPNLYWYRQAAGRGLQLLFYSVGIGQISSEVPQNLSASRPQDRQFILSSKKLLLSDSGFYLCAWARDFDTEAFFGQGTRLTVV.

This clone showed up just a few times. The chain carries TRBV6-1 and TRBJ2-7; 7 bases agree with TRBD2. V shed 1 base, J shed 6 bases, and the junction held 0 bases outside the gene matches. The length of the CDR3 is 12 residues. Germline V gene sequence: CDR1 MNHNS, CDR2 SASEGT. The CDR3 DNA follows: TGTGCCAGCAGTGAAGGGGGGGGCGAGCAGTACTTC. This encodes CASSEGGGEQYF.

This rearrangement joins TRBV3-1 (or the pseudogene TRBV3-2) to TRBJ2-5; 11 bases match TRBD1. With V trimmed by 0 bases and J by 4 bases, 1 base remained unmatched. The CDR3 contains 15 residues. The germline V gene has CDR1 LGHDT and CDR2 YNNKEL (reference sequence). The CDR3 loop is CASSQDGTGGETQYF. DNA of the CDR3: TGTGCCAGCAGCCAAGATGGGACAGGGGGAGAGACCCAGTACTTC.

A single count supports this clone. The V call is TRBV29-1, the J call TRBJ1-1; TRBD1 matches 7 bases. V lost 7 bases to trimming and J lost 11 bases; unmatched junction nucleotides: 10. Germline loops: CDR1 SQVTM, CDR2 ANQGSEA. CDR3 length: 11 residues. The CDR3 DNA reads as TGCAGCGGGGGGACAGATGTCAGCGCTTTCTTT. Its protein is CSGGTDVSAFF.

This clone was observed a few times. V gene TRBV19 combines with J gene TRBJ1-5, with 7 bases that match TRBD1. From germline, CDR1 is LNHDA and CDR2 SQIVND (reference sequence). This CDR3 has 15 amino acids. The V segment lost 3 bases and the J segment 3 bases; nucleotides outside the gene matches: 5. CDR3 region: CASSMGTVYNQPQHF. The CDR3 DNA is TGTGCCAGTAGTATGGGGACAGTTTACAATCAGCCCCAGCATTTT.

This chain's CDR3 is CAGQGAGGYTF. The CDR3 DNA reads as TGTGCAGGACAGGGGGCCGGAGGCTACACCTTC. V gene TRBV28 combines with J gene TRBJ1-2, with TRBD1 identical over 11 bases. From germline, CDR1 is MDHEN and CDR2 SYDVKM. CDR3 size: 11 residues.

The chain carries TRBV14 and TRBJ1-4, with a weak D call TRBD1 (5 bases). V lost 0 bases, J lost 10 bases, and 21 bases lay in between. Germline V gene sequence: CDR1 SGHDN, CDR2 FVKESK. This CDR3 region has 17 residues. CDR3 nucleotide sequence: TGTGCCAGCAGCCAAGATCTTATGTTTGGGTCGCAGGGAAAACTGTTTTTT. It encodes CASSQDLMFGSQGKLFF.

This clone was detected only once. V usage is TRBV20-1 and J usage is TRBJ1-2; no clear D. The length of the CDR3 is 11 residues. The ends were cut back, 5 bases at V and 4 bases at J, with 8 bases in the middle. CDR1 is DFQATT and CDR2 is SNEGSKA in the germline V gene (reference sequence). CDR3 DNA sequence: TGCAGTGCTTGGAGGAGCTATGGCTACACCTTC. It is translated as CSAWRSYGYTF.

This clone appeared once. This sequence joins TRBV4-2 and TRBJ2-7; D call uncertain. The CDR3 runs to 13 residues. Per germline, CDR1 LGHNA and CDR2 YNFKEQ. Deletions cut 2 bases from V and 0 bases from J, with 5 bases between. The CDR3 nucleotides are TGTGCCAGCAGCCAACTTAACTCCTACGAGCAGTACTTC. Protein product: CASSQLNSYEQYF.

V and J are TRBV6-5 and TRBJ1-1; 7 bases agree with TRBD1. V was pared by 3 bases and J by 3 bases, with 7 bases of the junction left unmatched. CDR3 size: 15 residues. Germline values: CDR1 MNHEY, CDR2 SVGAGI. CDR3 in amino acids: CASSYDREQDTEAFF. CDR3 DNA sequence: TGTGCCAGCAGTTATGACAGGGAGCAGGACACTGAAGCTTTCTTT.

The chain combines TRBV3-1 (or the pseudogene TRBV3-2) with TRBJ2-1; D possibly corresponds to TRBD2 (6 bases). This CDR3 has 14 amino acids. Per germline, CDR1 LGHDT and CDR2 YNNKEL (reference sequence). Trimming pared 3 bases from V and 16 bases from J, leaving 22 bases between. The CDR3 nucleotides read TGTGCCAGCAGCCAGAAGGGACTGACGACGGGTGGTTTCTTC. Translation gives CASSQKGLTTGGFF.

The CDR3 DNA reads TGCGCCAGCAGCGTGGGTAGCGGTCTATACAATGAGCAGTTCTTC. It specifies CASSVGSGLYNEQFF. The chain has TRBV4-1 and TRBJ2-1, with D possibly TRBD2 on 6 matching bases. Trimming took 5 bases from V and 4 from J, leaving 15 bases between them. CDR3 size: 15 residues. In germline, CDR1 is MGHRA, CDR2 YSYEKL.

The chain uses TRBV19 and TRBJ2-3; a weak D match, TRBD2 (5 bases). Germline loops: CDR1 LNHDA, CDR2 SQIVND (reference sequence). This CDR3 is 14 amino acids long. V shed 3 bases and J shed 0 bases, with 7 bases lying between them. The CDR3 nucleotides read TGTGCCAGTAGTATCCAGCGGAGCACAGATACGCAGTATTTT. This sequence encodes CASSIQRSTDTQYF.

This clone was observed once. The CDR3 nucleotides are TGTGCCAGCAGCTATTATGCCCGACTGTTTATCAAGGGGTATCATACGCAGTATTTT. Translated: CASSYYARLFIKGYHTQYF. The chain uses TRBV5-6 and TRBJ2-3, with D tentatively TRBD1 (5 bases). The germline V gene has CDR1 SGHDT and CDR2 YYEEEE. With 3 bases removed from V and 7 bases from J, the gap between germline ends came to 30 bases. The CDR3 runs to 19 residues. Combining the CDR3 with reference TRBV5-6 and TRBJ2-3 gives the whole variable domain DAGVTQSPTHLIKTRGQQVTLRCSPKSGHDTVSWYQQALGQGPQFIFQYYEEEERQRGNFPDRFSGHQFPNYSSELNVNALLLGDSALYLCASSYYARLFIKGYHTQYFGPGTRLTVL.

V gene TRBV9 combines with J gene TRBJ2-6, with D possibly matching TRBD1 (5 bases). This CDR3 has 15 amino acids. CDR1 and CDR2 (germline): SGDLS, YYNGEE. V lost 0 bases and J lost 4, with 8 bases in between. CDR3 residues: CASSVEGIGANVLTF. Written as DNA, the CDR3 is TGTGCCAGCAGCGTAGAGGGGATAGGGGCCAACGTCCTGACTTTC.

The CDR3 DNA sequence: TGTGCCAGCAGCGAACTTGCTGAAGCTTTCTTT. It yields the protein CASSELAEAFF. This chain joins TRBV7-9 and TRBJ1-1; D remains unclear. CDR1 is SEHNR and CDR2 is FQNEAQ in the germline V gene (reference sequence). Between the trimmed V and J ends, which lost 5 bases and 6 bases, there was a span of 7 bases. This CDR3 contains 11 residues.

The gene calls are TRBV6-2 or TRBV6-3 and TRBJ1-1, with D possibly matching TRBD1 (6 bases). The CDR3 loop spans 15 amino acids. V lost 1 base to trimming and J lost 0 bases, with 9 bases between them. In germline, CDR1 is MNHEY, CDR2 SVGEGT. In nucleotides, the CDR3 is TGTGCCAGCAGTTACTTTACAGGGATGAACACTGAAGCTTTCTTT. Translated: CASSYFTGMNTEAFF.